The 8 T cell receptor beta chains listed next were all sequenced from one sample in a study of cytomegalovirus exposure and HLA in healthy donors. Vbeta (60) and Jbeta (13) primers were used in the PCR. Some clones are missing from TCRdb's copy, which holds only in-frame ones; the method was immunoSEQ multiplex PCR. The sample has around 130,000 clones, 84% seen once. Sequenced material: PBMCs. The receptors shown here come from a man aged 50 or older in good health and CMV-seronegative.

CDR3 sequence (DNA): TGTGCTAGTGGTCCCGGACAGGGCAGCGGCTATGGCTACACCTTC. Its translation: CASGPGQGSGYGYTF. V usage is TRBV12-5 and J usage is TRBJ1-2; 8 bases match TRBD1. V lost 5 bases and J lost 4; bases outside the gene matches: 9. Germline V gene lookup returns CDR1 LGHNT and CDR2 FRNRAP. The CDR3 runs 15 residues.

The chain couples TRBV6-5 to TRBJ2-2; tentative D call: TRBD1 (6 bases). V was clipped by 0 bases and J by 7 bases, with 12 bases between them. The CDR3 consists of 15 residues. Germline CDR1 and CDR2: MNHEY and SVGAGI. The CDR3 region is CASSYSGGIGGELFF. The DNA for the CDR3 is TGTGCCAGCAGTTACTCAGGGGGAATCGGCGGGGAGCTGTTTTTT.

The chain employs TRBV5-1 and TRBJ1-1; D not resolved. There are 13 residues in the CDR3. CDR1 is SGHRS, CDR2 YFSETQ, per germline. V shed 0 bases and J shed 4 bases, with 7 bases lying between them. The CDR3 DNA follows: TGCGCCAGCAGCTTGGAGTTTAGCACTGAAGCTTTCTTT. Translated, it gives CASSLEFSTEAFF.

The genes are TRBV5-8 and TRBJ1-3, with D possibly matching TRBD1 (5 bases). There are 14 residues in the CDR3. Trimming shortened V by 6 bases and J by 3 bases, and 13 bases separated the two germline ends. The germline V gene encodes CDR1 SGHTS and CDR2 YDEGEE. In nucleotides, the CDR3 is TGTGCCAGCAACCCGCAGGGTTATGGAAACACCATATATTTT. Protein product: CASNPQGYGNTIYF.

Remarks on this clone: This CDR3 is also generated by other DNA sequences in the sample. The chain uses TRBV19 and TRBJ2-1; D possibly corresponds to TRBD1 (6 bases). V shed 3 bases and J shed 4 bases, with 10 bases lying between them. Germline values: CDR1 LNHDA, CDR2 SQIVND (reference sequence). This CDR3 is built from 14 residues. The CDR3 nucleotides are TGTGCCAGTAGTATCTCAGGGGAGTACAATGAGCAGTTCTTC. It yields the protein CASSISGEYNEQFF.

V gene TRBV19 combines with J gene TRBJ2-2; 9 bases line up with TRBD2. After removal of 1 base from V and 7 bases from J, the junction contained 10 bases not matched to a gene. The CDR3 covers 17 residues. Germline CDR1 LNHDA, CDR2 SQIVND (reference sequence). CDR3 nucleotide sequence: TGTGCCAGTAGTATAGGTGGCGGGGGGGCCGAGGTCGGGGAGCTGTTTTTT. This translates into CASSIGGGGAEVGELFF.

The chain employs TRBV6-1 and TRBJ1-1; 9 bases match TRBD1. This CDR3 spans 14 amino acids. Trimming cost V 8 bases and J 1 base; bases outside gene matches: 5. CDR1 and CDR2 (germline): MNHNS, SASEGT. CDR3 region: CASGQGWENTEAFF. CDR3 bases: TGTGCCAGCGGACAGGGGTGGGAGAACACTGAAGCTTTCTTT.

The chain joins TRBV7-9 to TRBJ1-2; 9 bases agree with TRBD1. The V gene end was trimmed by 4 bases and the J gene end by 3 bases; junction bases not matched to a gene: 6. From germline, CDR1 is SEHNR and CDR2 FQNEAQ (reference sequence). The CDR3 extends over 15 amino acids. DNA of the CDR3: TGTGCCAGCAGCTCGGGACAGGGCGAGTACTATGGCTACACCTTC. The encoded protein is CASSSGQGEYYGYTF.